Following are 21 T cell receptor beta chains from one sample sequenced in a study of T cell responses to AZD1222 COVID-19 vaccine. TCRdb's table, derived via immunoSEQ multiplex PCR, lists solely in-frame clones and lacks some. The table shows 80,000 or so clones, with 90% occurring only once. Sample: peripheral blood, taken on day 0 of AZD1222 vaccination. These TCRs come from an adult in good health.

This clone was observed once. The J gene is TRBJ2-7, the V gene TRBV6-6; 7 bases agree with TRBD1. The germline CDR1 and CDR2 sequences are MNHNY and SVGAGI (reference sequence). There are 14 residues in the CDR3. V shed 6 bases, J shed 0 bases, and the junction held 5 bases outside the gene matches. This CDR3 reads CASRGQYASYEQYF. The CDR3 region has the DNA TGTGCCAGCAGGGGACAGTACGCCTCCTACGAGCAGTACTTC.

This sequence joins TRBV7-9 and TRBJ1-5; D is uncertain. Germline V lookup: CDR1 SEHNR, CDR2 FQNEAQ (reference sequence). Trimming left V 1 base short and J 0 bases short, with 10 bases between. The CDR3 contains 16 residues. The CDR3 DNA sequence: TGTGCCAGCAGCTTAGAGGGCCGCTATAGCAATCAGCCCCAGCATTTT. This codes for CASSLEGRYSNQPQHF.

The V and J genes are TRBV11-2 and TRBJ2-2; 8 bases map to TRBD2. This CDR3 has 16 residues. Germline loops: CDR1 SGHAT, CDR2 FQNNGV. With 2 bases clipped from V and 1 base from J, the junction kept 3 bases outside the gene matches. Here the CDR3 reads CASSLFLAGNTGELFF. The CDR3 DNA sequence: TGTGCCAGCAGCTTATTTCTAGCGGGGAACACCGGGGAGCTGTTTTTT.

This sequence joins TRBV3-1 (or the pseudogene TRBV3-2) and TRBJ1-4; no reliable D call. The CDR3 runs to 15 residues. V was cut by 1 base and J by 4 bases, with 10 bases left in between. Germline V gene data show CDR1 as LGHDT and CDR2 as YNNKEL (reference sequence). The CDR3 spells CASSQGRVYNEKLFF. CDR3 nucleotides: TGTGCCAGCAGCCAAGGGAGGGTGTATAATGAAAAACTGTTTTTT.

The chain recombines TRBV19 with TRBJ2-1; 10 bases agree with TRBD2. This CDR3 spans 12 amino acids. CDR1 and CDR2 (germline): LNHDA, SQIVND (reference sequence). J gave up 9 bases and V 11 bases, and 7 bases lay outside the gene matches. CDR3 coding DNA: TGTGCCTCAGGACTAGCGGTAGGTGAGCAGTTCTTC. Protein product: CASGLAVGEQFF.

V is TRBV19 and J is TRBJ1-1, with D perhaps TRBD1 (5 bases). Germline V gives CDR1 LNHDA, CDR2 SQIVND (reference sequence). Between the trimmed V and J ends, which lost 5 bases and 5 bases, there was a span of 15 bases. The CDR3 has 14 residues. The CDR3 region is CASSGFREGTEAFF. The CDR3 DNA is TGTGCCAGTAGTGGGTTCAGGGAAGGGACTGAAGCTTTCTTT.

This clone was observed once. CDR3 sequence reads: CASSSAGRGKNNEQFF. CDR3 nucleotide sequence: TGTGCCAGCAGCTCCGCTGGGAGGGGGAAGAACAATGAGCAGTTCTTC. V gene TRBV7-3 combines with J gene TRBJ2-1; maybe TRBD2 (7 bases). CDR1 and CDR2 (germline): SGHTA, FQGTGA. V lost 4 bases, J lost 5 bases, and 18 bases lay in between. The CDR3 contains 16 residues.

The rearrangement links TRBV7-3 to TRBJ2-3; 12 bases align to TRBD2. The CDR3 contains 15 residues. With V trimmed by 5 bases and J by 4 bases, 4 bases remained unmatched. CDR1 SGHTA and CDR2 FQGTGA come from the germline V gene. CDR3 region: CASSPLAGGPDTQYF. Here the CDR3 DNA reads TGTGCCAGCAGCCCTCTAGCGGGGGGGCCAGATACGCAGTATTTT. Looking up the rest from reference TRBV7-3 and TRBJ2-3 gives the full variable domain: GAGVSQTPSNKVTEKGKYVELRCDPISGHTALYWYRQSLGQGPEFLIYFQGTGAADDSGLPNDRFFAVRPEGSVSTLKIQRTERGDSAVYLCASSPLAGGPDTQYFGPGTRLTVL.

This rearrangement joins TRBV5-4 to TRBJ2-3, with a weak D call TRBD2 (6 bases). CDR1 SGHNT and CDR2 YYREEE come from the germline V gene (reference sequence). CDR3 length: 14 residues. V lost 2 bases and J 0 bases, leaving 7 bases between the germline ends. The CDR3 protein is CASSFSGSTDTQYF. CDR3 nucleotides: TGTGCCAGCAGCTTTAGCGGTAGCACAGATACGCAGTATTTT.

V gene TRBV18 combines with J gene TRBJ2-7; 14 bases match TRBD2. This CDR3 contains 15 residues. Germline loops: CDR1 KGHSH, CDR2 LQKENI. The ends lost 3 bases at V and 3 bases at J; junction bases unmatched: 1. CDR3 protein: CASSPTSGGDYEQYF. CDR3 in DNA: TGTGCCAGCTCACCGACTAGCGGGGGGGACTACGAGCAGTACTTC.

CDR3 region: CASMRGGSNTEAFF. CDR3 bases: TGTGCCAGCATGCGAGGAGGGTCGAACACTGAAGCTTTCTTT. The gene calls are TRBV25-1 and TRBJ1-1, with D hard to call. V dropped 7 bases and J dropped 1 base, with 13 bases sitting between them. Germline V gene data show CDR1 as MGHDK and CDR2 as SYGVNS. This CDR3 spans 14 amino acids. The full variable domain, in which reference TRBV25-1 and TRBJ1-1 provide the parts outside the CDR3, is EADIYQTPRYLVIGTGKKITLECSQTMGHDKMYWYQQDPGMELHLIHYSYGVNSTEKGDLSSESTVSRIRTEHFPLTLESARPSHTSQYLCASMRGGSNTEAFFGQGTRLTVV.

The chain recombines TRBV18 with TRBJ2-7; D not certain. The CDR3 has 14 residues. Germline loops: CDR1 KGHSH, CDR2 LQKENI. V lost 0 bases, J lost 3 bases, and 9 bases lay in between. The CDR3 sequence: CASSPPRWDYEQYF. The CDR3 DNA reads TGTGCCAGCTCACCACCGAGGTGGGACTACGAGCAGTACTTC.

This chain links TRBV5-1 with TRBJ2-1, with D unresolved. In germline, CDR1 is SGHRS, CDR2 YFSETQ. The germline V and J ends were trimmed by 0 bases and 8 bases, with 6 bases remaining between them. The CDR3 is 12 amino acids. Here the CDR3 reads CASSLAVDEQFF. The CDR3 DNA reads as TGCGCCAGCAGCTTGGCCGTGGATGAGCAGTTCTTC.

The genes are TRBV7-9 and TRBJ1-5; D may be TRBD1 (5 bases). In germline, CDR1 is SEHNR, CDR2 FQNEAQ (reference sequence). Trimming removed 1 base at V and 0 bases at J, with 10 bases between. This CDR3 is built from 16 residues. CDR3 sequence: CASSLEAGSSNQPQHF. The CDR3 coding sequence is TGTGCCAGCAGCTTAGAGGCAGGGAGTAGCAATCAGCCCCAGCATTTT.

This clone was recorded once. The chain links TRBV15 to TRBJ2-5; D is possibly TRBD2 (6 bases). Germline V CDR1 and CDR2: LNHNV, YYDKDF (reference sequence). Trimming left V 3 bases short and J 2 bases short, with 10 bases between. The CDR3 loop spans 14 amino acids. In DNA form, the CDR3 reads TGTGCCACCAGCAGGCAGGGAGGACAAGAGACCCAGTACTTC. Translated, it gives CATSRQGGQETQYF.

The genes are TRBV28 and TRBJ1-6; TRBD1 matches at 7 bases. Germline CDR1 and CDR2: MDHEN and SYDVKM. V lost 9 bases to trimming and J lost 3 bases; unmatched junction nucleotides: 8. There are 15 residues in the CDR3. The chain's CDR3 is CARKGARVYNSPLHF. In DNA form, the CDR3 reads TGTGCCAGAAAGGGGGCGCGGGTCTATAATTCACCCCTCCACTTT.

CDR3 region: CASTLGAYKTPLHF. In DNA, the CDR3 is TGTGCCAGCACCCTAGGCGCTTATAAGACACCCCTCCACTTT. The J gene is TRBJ1-6, the V gene TRBV6-1; D not certain. Germline CDR1 reads MNHNS; CDR2 reads SASEGT. Trimming pared 7 bases from V and 11 bases from J, leaving 18 bases between. The CDR3 has 14 residues.

The genes are TRBV28 and TRBJ1-5, with D possibly being TRBD1 (5 bases). The CDR3 loop spans 16 amino acids. The germline V and J ends were trimmed by 4 bases and 0 bases, with 13 bases remaining between them. Germline CDR1 reads MDHEN; CDR2 reads SYDVKM. In DNA, the CDR3 is TGTGCCAGCAGTTATGGACAAACTTATAGCAATCAGCCCCAGCATTTT. Protein: CASSYGQTYSNQPQHF.

The rearrangement links TRBV18 to TRBJ1-6, with D possibly being TRBD1 (5 bases). Trimming pared 1 base from V and 7 bases from J, leaving 17 bases between. The CDR3 consists of 17 residues. CDR1 KGHSH and CDR2 LQKENI come from the germline V gene. CDR3 sequence reads: CASSPQTTQGLNSPLHF. In nucleotides, the CDR3 is TGTGCCAGCTCACCACAAACAACGCAGGGACTGAATTCACCCCTCCACTTT.

The rearrangement links TRBV9 to TRBJ2-2; the D gene is possibly TRBD2 (6 bases). CDR1 and CDR2 (germline): SGDLS, YYNGEE. The CDR3 runs to 19 residues. The germline V and J ends were trimmed by 0 bases and 4 bases, with 22 bases remaining between them. The CDR3 DNA reads as TGTGCCAGCAGCGTAGATGCGTATGGGGGGAGGCAAGGCACCGGGGAGCTGTTTTTT. Protein: CASSVDAYGGRQGTGELFF.

The rearrangement joins TRBV2 to TRBJ2-3; 8 positions agree with TRBD1. CDR1 is SNHLY, CDR2 FYNNEI, per germline. The CDR3 runs 15 residues. V was pared by 7 bases and J by 4 bases, with 10 bases of the junction left unmatched. The CDR3 sequence: CASIRQGIRPDTQYF. DNA of the CDR3: TGTGCCAGCATTCGACAGGGGATCAGACCAGATACGCAGTATTTT.